This paragraph reports one T cell receptor beta chain. This specimen belongs to a study of cytomegalovirus exposure and HLA in healthy donors. The primer mix had 60 Vbeta and 13 Jbeta primers. Only in-frame clones appear in the TCRdb table, and some are missing; sequencing was by immunoSEQ multiplex PCR. This sample has under 200,000 clones, with around 80% found just once. CDR3 size: 15 residues. The germline gives CDR1 GTSNPN, CDR2 SVGIG (reference sequence). V lost 1 base and J lost 2; bases outside the gene matches: 4. The source material was PBMCs. J is TRBJ2-3 and V is TRBV30; 9 bases are shared with TRBD2. The receptor comes from a man aged 45-65 years in good health and CMV-seropositive. The CDR3 bases are TGTGCCTGGAGTGGACTAGCGGAAAACACAGATACGCAGTATTTT. The encoded protein is CAWSGLAENTDTQYF.